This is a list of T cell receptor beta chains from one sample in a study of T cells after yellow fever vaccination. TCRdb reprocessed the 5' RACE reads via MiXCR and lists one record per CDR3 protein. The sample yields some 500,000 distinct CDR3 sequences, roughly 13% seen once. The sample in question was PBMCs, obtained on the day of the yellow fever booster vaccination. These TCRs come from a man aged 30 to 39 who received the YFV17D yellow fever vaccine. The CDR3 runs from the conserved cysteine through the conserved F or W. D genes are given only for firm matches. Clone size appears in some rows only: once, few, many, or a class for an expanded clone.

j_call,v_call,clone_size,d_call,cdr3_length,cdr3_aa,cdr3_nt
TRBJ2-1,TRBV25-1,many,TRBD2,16,CASTPLAGASYNEQFF,TGTGCCAGCACCCCTCTCGCGGGAGCCTCCTACAATGAGCAGTTCTTC
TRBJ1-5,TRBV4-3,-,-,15,CASSQGVGAHQPQHF,TGCGCCAGCAGCCAAGGGGTCGGGGCCCATCAGCCCCAGCATTTT
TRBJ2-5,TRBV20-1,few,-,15,CSAREIDRIQETQYF,TGCAGTGCTAGGGAAATAGACAGGATCCAAGAGACCCAGTACTTC
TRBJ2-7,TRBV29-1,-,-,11,CSVESGYEQYF,TGCAGCGTTGAGTCAGGCTACGAGCAGTACTTC
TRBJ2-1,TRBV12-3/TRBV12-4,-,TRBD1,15,CASSSRDRGANEQFF,TGTGCCAGCAGTAGCCGGGACAGGGGCGCCAATGAGCAGTTCTTC
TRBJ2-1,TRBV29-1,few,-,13,CSVVWSSYNEQFF,TGCAGCGTTGTCTGGAGCTCCTACAATGAGCAGTTCTTC
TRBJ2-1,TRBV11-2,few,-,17,CASSPVPGVGGNNEQFF,TGTGCCAGCAGCCCCGTCCCGGGGGTGGGGGGTAACAATGAGCAGTTCTTC
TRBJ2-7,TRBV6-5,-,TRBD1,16,CASSYDSGTGRNEQYF,TGTGCCAGCAGTTACGATTCCGGGACAGGGCGTAACGAGCAGTACTTC
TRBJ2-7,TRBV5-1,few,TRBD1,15,CASRGRDSILYEQYF,TGCGCCAGCCGCGGCCGGGACAGCATACTCTACGAGCAGTACTTC
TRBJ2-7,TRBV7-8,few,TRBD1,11,CASSFTGGQYF,TGTGCCAGCAGCTTCACAGGGGGCCAGTACTTC
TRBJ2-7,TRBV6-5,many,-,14,CASSYSGLGRKQYF,TGTGCCAGCAGTTACTCGGGACTGGGTAGAAAGCAGTACTTC
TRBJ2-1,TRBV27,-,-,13,CASSLFSYNEQFF,TGTGCCAGCAGTTTATTCTCCTACAATGAGCAGTTCTTC
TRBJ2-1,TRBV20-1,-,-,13,CSARDALTGEQFF,TGCAGTGCTAGAGATGCCCTAACGGGAGAGCAGTTCTTC
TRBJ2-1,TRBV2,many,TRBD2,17,CASSGATSGRALTEQFF,TGTGCCAGCAGTGGGGCGACTAGCGGGAGGGCCCTCACTGAGCAGTTCTTC
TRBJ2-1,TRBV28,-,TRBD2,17,CASSLPLSGKVANEQFF,TGTGCCAGCAGTTTGCCCCTTAGCGGGAAGGTCGCTAATGAGCAGTTCTTC
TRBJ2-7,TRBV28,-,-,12,CASSFIDYEQYF,TGTGCCAGCAGTTTTATCGACTACGAGCAGTACTTC
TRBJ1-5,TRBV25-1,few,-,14,CASGATGWDQPQHF,TGTGCCAGCGGGGCGACAGGTTGGGATCAGCCCCAGCATTTT
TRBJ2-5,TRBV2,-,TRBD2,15,CASSRAGGSQETQYF,TGTGCCAGCAGTCGTGCGGGAGGTAGTCAAGAGACCCAGTACTTC
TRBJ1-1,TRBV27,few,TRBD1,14,CASSLQGAYTEAFF,TGTGCCAGCAGTTTGCAGGGGGCGTACACTGAAGCTTTCTTT
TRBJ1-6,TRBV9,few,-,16,CASSVHPTRDNSPLHF,TGTGCCAGCAGCGTACATCCCACCAGAGATAATTCACCCCTCCACTTT
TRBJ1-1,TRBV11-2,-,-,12,CASNLLGYEAFF,TGTGCCAGCAACCTTCTTGGGTATGAAGCTTTCTTT
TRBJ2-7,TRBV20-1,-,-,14,CSAKGHLPPYEQYF,TGCAGTGCGAAGGGACACTTACCCCCCTACGAGCAGTACTTC
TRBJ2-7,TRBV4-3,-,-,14,CASSQGVQNYEQYF,TGCGCCAGCAGCCAAGGGGTCCAAAACTACGAGCAGTACTTC
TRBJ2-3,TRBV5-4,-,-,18,CASSAGTSLVTSTDTQYF,TGTGCCAGCAGCGCCGGGACAAGCCTCGTAACTAGCACAGATACGCAGTATTTT
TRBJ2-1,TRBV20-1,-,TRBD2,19,CSARDLSSGKGRGFNEQFF,TGCAGTGCTAGAGATCTCTCTAGCGGGAAGGGGAGAGGTTTCAATGAGCAGTTCTTC
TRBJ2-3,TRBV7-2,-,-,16,CASSLVAGRGTDTQYF,TGTGCCAGCAGCTTAGTGGCCGGGAGAGGTACAGATACGCAGTATTTT
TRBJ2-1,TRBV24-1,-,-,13,CATSDSEAGEQFF,TGTGCCACCAGTGACTCAGAGGCGGGTGAGCAGTTCTTC
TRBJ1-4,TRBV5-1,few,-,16,CASSLSPNEANEKLFF,TGCGCCAGCAGCCTTTCTCCCAACGAGGCTAATGAAAAACTGTTTTTT
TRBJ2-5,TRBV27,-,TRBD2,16,CASSLSRASGPWAQYF,TGTGCCAGCAGTTTATCTCGAGCTAGCGGTCCGTGGGCCCAGTACTTC
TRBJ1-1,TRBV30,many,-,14,CAWIRTEGRTEAFF,TGTGCCTGGATCAGAACAGAGGGAAGAACTGAAGCTTTCTTT
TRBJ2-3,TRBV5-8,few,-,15,CASSLDYFGKDTQYF,TGTGCCAGCAGCTTGGACTACTTCGGCAAAGATACGCAGTATTTT
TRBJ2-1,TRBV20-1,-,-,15,CSARKGQGQYNEQFF,TGCAGTGCTAGAAAGGGGCAGGGGCAGTACAATGAGCAGTTCTTC
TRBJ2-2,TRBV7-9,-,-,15,CASSLEGGDTGELFF,TGTGCCAGCAGTCTAGAGGGGGGAGACACCGGGGAGCTGTTTTTT
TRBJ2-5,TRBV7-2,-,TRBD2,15,CASSFSGSGSETQYF,TGTGCCAGCAGCTTTAGCGGGAGCGGGTCGGAGACCCAGTACTTC
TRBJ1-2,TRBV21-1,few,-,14,CAGKTNTSFDGYTF,TGTGCCGGGAAGACCAATACGTCTTTCGATGGCTACACCTTC
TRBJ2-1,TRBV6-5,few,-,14,CASSYDIWGGEQFF,TGTGCCAGCAGTTACGACATTTGGGGCGGTGAGCAGTTCTTC
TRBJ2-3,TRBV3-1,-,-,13,CASSLSRRDTQYF,TGTGCCAGCAGCCTCTCCCGTAGAGATACGCAGTATTTT
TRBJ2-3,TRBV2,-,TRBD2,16,CASSEAAGGPTDTQYF,TGTGCCAGCAGTGAAGCTGCGGGAGGGCCAACAGATACGCAGTATTTT
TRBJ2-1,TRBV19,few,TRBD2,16,CASSISPRESYNEQFF,TGTGCCAGTAGTATCTCTCCGCGGGAGTCCTACAATGAGCAGTTCTTC
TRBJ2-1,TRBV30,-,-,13,CAWTGPNGNEQFF,TGTGCCTGGACGGGCCCCAACGGTAATGAGCAGTTCTTC
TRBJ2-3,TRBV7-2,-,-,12,CASSSYSDTQYF,TGTGCCAGCAGCTCTTATTCAGATACGCAGTATTTT
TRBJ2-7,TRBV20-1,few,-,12,CSLGFSSYEQYF,TGCAGTTTGGGCTTTAGCTCCTACGAGCAGTACTTC
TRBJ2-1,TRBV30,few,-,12,CAWGWNYNEQFF,TGTGCCTGGGGGTGGAACTACAATGAGCAGTTCTTC
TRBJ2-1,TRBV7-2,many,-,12,CASSSVYNEQFF,TGTGCCAGCAGCTCGGTATACAATGAGCAGTTCTTC
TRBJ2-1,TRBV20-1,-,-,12,CSARAPSNEQFF,TGCAGTGCTAGGGCACCGAGCAATGAGCAGTTCTTC
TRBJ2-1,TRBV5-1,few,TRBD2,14,CASSFVSGTNEQFF,TGCGCCAGCAGCTTCGTAAGCGGGACCAATGAGCAGTTCTTC
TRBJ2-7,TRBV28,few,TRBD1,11,CASSDRAEQYF,TGTGCCAGCAGTGACAGGGCCGAGCAGTACTTC
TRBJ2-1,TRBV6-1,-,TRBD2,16,CASRGEPGGPRHEQFF,TGTGCCAGCAGGGGGGAACCGGGAGGGCCACGACATGAGCAGTTCTTC
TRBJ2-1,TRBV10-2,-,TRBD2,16,CASRHQLAGGYNEQFF,TGCGCCAGCAGGCACCAGCTAGCGGGAGGTTATAATGAGCAGTTCTTC
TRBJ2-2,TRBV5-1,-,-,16,CASSTQSGFDTGELFF,TGCGCCAGCAGTACCCAGAGCGGCTTCGACACCGGGGAGCTGTTTTTT
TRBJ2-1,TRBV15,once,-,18,CATSRVPTGGATYNEQFF,TGTGCCACCAGCAGAGTTCCAACCGGGGGCGCGACCTACAATGAGCAGTTCTTC
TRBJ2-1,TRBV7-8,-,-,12,CASSLVSRGKFF,TGTGCCAGCAGCTTAGTCTCTCGAGGGAAGTTCTTC
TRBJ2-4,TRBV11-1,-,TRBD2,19,CASSPRIAGHGVAKNIQYF,TGTGCCAGCAGCCCTCGGATAGCGGGCCATGGGGTAGCCAAAAACATTCAGTACTTC
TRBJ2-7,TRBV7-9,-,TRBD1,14,CASSSETGVYEQYF,TGTGCCAGCAGCTCTGAGACAGGGGTCTACGAGCAGTACTTC
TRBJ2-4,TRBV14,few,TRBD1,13,CASSQTGGNIQYF,TGTGCCAGCAGCCAGACAGGGGGCAACATTCAGTACTTC